This TCR beta chain was found in a study of neurological immune-mediated disorders. Study-wide points: Subjects shared no identical expanded-clone CDR3 amino acid sequences, suggesting private TCR-beta repertoires in all groups. In HTLV-1-associated myelopathy, TCR clonal expansion was greatest, and in multiple sclerosis it was least, below healthy controls.

This clonotype was counted many times. Its antigen is still unknown. The authors produced cDNA by 5'RACE using 10-nucleotide random UMIs. TCRdb re-called the 5' RACE reads through MiXCR, storing one row per CDR3 protein. Of 25,000 to 30,000 distinct CDR3 sequences detected, about 16% appear once; the ten largest clones hold 4% to 5%. Trimming cost V 2 bases and J 7 bases; bases outside gene matches: 4. The CDR3 runs 13 residues. Germline V gives CDR1 MNHNS, CDR2 SASEGT. Time point meaning: technical triplicate 3. Sorted libraries drew on approximately 960,000 CD4+ or CD8+ T cells. The sequenced sample consisted of CD4+ T cells from blood. This sequence was found in a female donor with HTLV-1-associated myelopathy (HAM/TSP). This sequence joins TRBV6-1 and TRBJ1-2; TRBD1 agrees at 7 bases. CDR3 in DNA: TGTGCCAGCAGTGAACAGGGGGTTTCTGGCTACACCTTC. Residues: CASSEQGVSGYTF.